A single sample is the source of the 9 T cell receptor beta chains below, sequenced in a study of T cell clonotyping in hematopoietic cell transplantation. TCRdb's table, derived via immunoSEQ multiplex PCR, lists solely in-frame clones and lacks some. Here the sample spans more than 4,500 clones, around 77% being singletons. Sequencing used PBMCs, obtained 100 days after allogeneic stem cell transplant. All receptors come from a female patient aged 50-59 years who had an allogeneic stem cell transplant, so the T cells may come from the graft donor. Some clones in this sample may be carry-over from other donors' samples.

The chain carries TRBV10-3 and TRBJ2-7; 9 bases match TRBD1. The CDR3 consists of 15 residues. Germline-derived CDR1 and CDR2 are ENHRY and SYGVKD. Trimming cost V 5 bases and J 0 bases; bases outside gene matches: 5. The DNA of the CDR3 is TGTGCCATCAGTACGGGACAGGGCCTCTCCTACGAGCAGTACTTC. Protein product: CAISTGQGLSYEQYF.

A note on this clone: One end of the junction does not line up with germline, which may come from a read error. The genes are TRBV14 and TRBJ2-4; the D gene is possibly TRBD1 (5 bases). Germline V gives CDR1 SGHDN, CDR2 FVKESK. The CDR3 runs 14 residues. Here the CDR3 reads CASIQVTEIALQYF. CDR3 coding DNA: TGTGCCAGCATCCAGGTGACAGAAATAGCCCTTCAATACTTC. Drawing the rest from reference TRBV14 and TRBJ2-4, the complete variable domain is EAGVTQFPSHSVIEKGQTVTLRCDPISGHDNLYWYRRVMGKEIKFLLHFVKESKQDESGMPNNRFLAERTGGTYSTLKVQPAELEDSGVYFCASIQVTEIALQYFGAGTRLSVL.

The chain links TRBV30 to TRBJ2-1; the match to TRBD2 covers 8 bases. This CDR3 region has 13 residues. Germline CDR1 and CDR2: GTSNPN and SVGIG (reference sequence). V shed 2 bases, J shed 5 bases, and the junction held 2 bases outside the gene matches. The CDR3 nucleotides read TGTGCCTGGAGTTCGGGAGGGCACAATGAGCAGTTCTTC. Its translation: CAWSSGGHNEQFF.

V is TRBV6-1 and J is TRBJ1-2; tentative D call: TRBD1 (5 bases). The ends were cut back, 8 bases at V and 3 bases at J, with 13 bases in the middle. CDR3 length: 13 residues. The germline V gene encodes CDR1 MNHNS and CDR2 SASEGT. In DNA, the CDR3 is TGTGCCAGCGAAGCCGGGGGTTACTATGGCTACACCTTC. Translating it yields CASEAGGYYGYTF.

This clone was picked up one time. The CDR3 sequence: CASSLPQEREAFF. CDR3 DNA: TGTGCCAGCAGCTTGCCCCAGGAGAGGGAAGCTTTCTTT. The chain employs TRBV11-2 and TRBJ1-1; unclear D gene. Trimming took 3 bases from V and 8 from J, leaving 13 bases between them. CDR1 is SGHAT, CDR2 FQNNGV, per germline. There are 13 residues in the CDR3. Drawing the rest from reference TRBV11-2 and TRBJ1-1, the complete variable domain is EAGVAQSPRYKIIEKRQSVAFWCNPISGHATLYWYQQILGQGPKLLIQFQNNGVVDDSQLPKDRFSAERLKGVDSTLKIQPAKLEDSAVYLCASSLPQEREAFFGQGTRLTVV.

This chain uses TRBV6-5 with TRBJ2-7; TRBD2 matches 9 bases. CDR1 and CDR2 (germline): MNHEY, SVGAGI. The CDR3 is made up of 15 amino acids. The junction had 12 bases not matched to a gene; V was cut back by 8 bases and J by 4 bases. The chain's CDR3 is CASRPGGGRAYEQYF. The CDR3 bases are TGTGCCAGCCGTCCTGGCGGCGGGAGGGCGTACGAGCAGTACTTC.

This clone was seen more than once but under ten times. CDR3: CASSEKGTESYEQYF. In DNA form, the CDR3 reads TGTGCCAGCAGTGAAAAAGGGACCGAGTCCTACGAGCAGTACTTC. The chain couples TRBV6-1 to TRBJ2-7; D may match TRBD1 or TRBD2 (5 bases each). V was shortened by 2 bases and J by 1 base, with 12 bases between the two germline ends. Germline loops: CDR1 MNHNS, CDR2 SASEGT. CDR3 length: 15 amino acids.

Only one count was recorded for this clone. The chain joins TRBV13 to TRBJ2-7; TRBD2 aligns across 9 bases. The CDR3 sequence is 14 residues long. V dropped 5 bases and J dropped 6; count of bases not matched to a gene: 8. Germline-derived CDR1 and CDR2 are PRHDT and FYEKMQ (reference sequence). CDR3 residues: CASSPAGGFGEQYF. The CDR3 nucleotides read TGTGCCAGCAGCCCAGCGGGAGGATTTGGCGAGCAGTACTTC.

In this sample, this clone is large. Other DNA sequences within the sample encode an identical CDR3. The chain carries TRBV27 and TRBJ2-3; 10 bases align to TRBD2. Germline-derived CDR1 and CDR2 are MNHEY and SMNVEV (reference sequence). The ends lost 4 bases at V and 1 base at J; junction bases unmatched: 5. The CDR3 consists of 16 residues. CDR3 amino acids: CASSSRLAGGTDTQYF. The CDR3 bases are TGTGCCAGCAGTTCCCGCCTAGCGGGAGGCACAGATACGCAGTATTTT.